This T cell receptor beta chain was captured in a study of STAT5B mutations in CD4+ large granular lymphocyte leukemia. Controls came from buffy coats of healthy blood donors. Study results and limitations: Compared with healthy controls (2/35), patient top clones favored TRBV06 (8/27).

In regard to this clone: Its antigen is not known.

This was a survey-level run. As processed by the authors: Lowest detectable productive clonotype frequency was 2.59 x 10-5. Repertoires were generated with immunoSEQ multiplex PCR, while TCRdb's copy carries only in-frame clones and drops some. D and trimming come from the DNA, and the V and J calls and clone size come from that table. The table has roughly 40,000 clones, 81% seen once; the top ten hold approximately 4%. The CDR3 has 15 amino acids. V was pared by 3 bases and J by 11 bases, with 10 bases of the junction left unmatched. Germline V lookup: CDR1 SNHLY, CDR2 FYNNEI. What was sequenced was CD4+ T cells from blood buffy coats. V is TRBV2 and J is TRBJ2-5; 12 bases align to TRBD2. This clonotype was obtained from a human donor in good health. CDR3 amino acids: CASSDLTSGSGVQYF. CDR3 DNA: TGTGCCAGCAGTGACTTGACTAGCGGGAGTGGGGTGCAGTACTTC.